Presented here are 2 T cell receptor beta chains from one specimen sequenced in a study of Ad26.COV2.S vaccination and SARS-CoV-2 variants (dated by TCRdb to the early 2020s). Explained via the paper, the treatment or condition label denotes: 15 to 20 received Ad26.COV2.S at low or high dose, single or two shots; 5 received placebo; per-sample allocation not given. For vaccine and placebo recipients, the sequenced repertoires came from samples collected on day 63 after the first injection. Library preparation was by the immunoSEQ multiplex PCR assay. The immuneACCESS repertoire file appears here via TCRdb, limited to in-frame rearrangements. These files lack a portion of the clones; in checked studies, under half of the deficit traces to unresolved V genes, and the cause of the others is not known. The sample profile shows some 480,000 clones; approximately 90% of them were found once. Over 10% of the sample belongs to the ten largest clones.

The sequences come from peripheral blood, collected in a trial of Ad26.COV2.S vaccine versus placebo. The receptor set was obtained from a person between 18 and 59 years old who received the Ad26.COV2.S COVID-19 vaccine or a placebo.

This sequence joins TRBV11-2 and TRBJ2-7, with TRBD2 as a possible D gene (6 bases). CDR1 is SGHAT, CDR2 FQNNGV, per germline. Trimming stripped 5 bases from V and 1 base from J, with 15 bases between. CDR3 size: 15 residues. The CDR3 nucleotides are TGTGCCAGCAGCCCGGGGAGGACGGCTTCCTACGAGCAGTACTTC. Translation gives CASSPGRTASYEQYF.

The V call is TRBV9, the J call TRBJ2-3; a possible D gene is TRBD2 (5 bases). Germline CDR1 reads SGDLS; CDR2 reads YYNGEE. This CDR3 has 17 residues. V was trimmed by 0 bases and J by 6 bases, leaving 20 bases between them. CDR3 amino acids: CASSVVEGLALTDTQYF. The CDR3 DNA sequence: TGTGCCAGCAGCGTAGTGGAAGGACTCGCCCTGACGGATACGCAGTATTTT. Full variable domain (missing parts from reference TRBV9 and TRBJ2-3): DSGVTQTPKHLITATGQRVTLRCSPRSGDLSVYWYQQSLDQGLQFLIQYYNGEERAKGNILERFSAQQFPDLHSELNLSSLELGDSALYFCASSVVEGLALTDTQYFGPGTRLTVL.